Each of the 22 T cell receptor beta chains below was sequenced from the same sample in a study of blood T cell repertoires in COVID-19 (dated by TCRdb to 2018 to 2021). The receptor library was made with the immunoSEQ multiplex PCR assay. The table comes from immuneACCESS by way of TCRdb, which keeps in-frame sequences with V and J called. Part of the clones is missing from these tables; in studies checked, under half for an unresolved V gene and the rest for unknown reasons. Present in this sample are over 150,000 clones, 83% of which were seen just once. The top ten clonotypes cover about an eighth of the sample. Material: peripheral blood. The receptors were sampled from a woman aged 60-75 years with COVID-19, enrolled during active disease.

The chain links TRBV15 to TRBJ2-7; 10 bases match TRBD2. CDR1 LNHNV and CDR2 YYDKDF come from the germline V gene (reference sequence). Trimming took 3 bases from V and 0 from J; bases not matched to a gene: 5. CDR3 length equals 16 residues. The CDR3 DNA is TGTGCCACCAGCAGTCTAGCGGGGGTGAACTCCTACGAGCAGTACGTC. Protein product: CATSSLAGVNSYEQYV.

The chain is built from TRBV15 and TRBJ2-5, with D unclear. Trimming left V 1 base short and J 2 bases short, with 2 bases between. The CDR3 is made up of 12 amino acids. The germline CDR1 and CDR2 sequences are LNHNV and YYDKDF (reference sequence). CDR3 sequence reads: CATSRVQETQYF. DNA for the CDR3: TGTGCCACCAGCAGAGTACAAGAGACCCAGTACTTC. The variable domain in full, completed from reference TRBV15 and TRBJ2-5, reads DAMVIQNPRYQVTQFGKPVTLSCSQTLNHNVMYWYQQKSSQAPKLLFHYYDKDFNNEADTPDNFQSRRPNTSFCFLDIRSPGLGDTAMYLCATSRVQETQYFGPGTRLLVL.

The V and J genes are TRBV7-9 and TRBJ1-5; 8 bases agree with TRBD1. The CDR3 is 15 residues long. The J segment lost 5 bases and the V segment lost 5 bases, leaving 8 bases of the junction unmatched. Germline assignment: CDR1 SEHNR and CDR2 FQNEAQ (reference sequence). CDR3 in amino acids: CASSKTGEKDQPQHF. The CDR3 nucleotides are TGTGCCAGCAGCAAGACAGGGGAGAAAGATCAGCCCCAGCATTTT.

This clone was observed a few times. The chain employs TRBV6-1 and TRBJ1-1; D is perhaps TRBD1 (5 bases). The CDR3 loop spans 14 amino acids. V dropped 3 bases and J dropped 5 bases, with 13 bases sitting between them. In germline, CDR1 is MNHNS, CDR2 SASEGT. CDR3 coding DNA: TGTGCCAGCAGTGAGGGGGGAAGTTCAACTGAAGCTTTCTTT. This translates into CASSEGGSSTEAFF.

Comment on this clone: This specimen includes other DNA sequences encoding the same CDR3. This sequence joins TRBV19 and TRBJ1-1; no definite D call. The CDR3 loop spans 12 amino acids. Germline V gene data show CDR1 as LNHDA and CDR2 as SQIVND (reference sequence). V was cut by 5 bases and J by 4 bases, with 8 bases left in between. The CDR3 DNA is TGTGCCAGTAGTTGGGGAGGCACTGAAGCTTTCTTT. Translation: CASSWGGTEAFF.

The chain carries TRBV6-5 and TRBJ1-5; D is perhaps TRBD1 (6 bases). V was clipped by 6 bases and J by 2 bases, with 14 bases between them. CDR1 MNHEY and CDR2 SVGAGI come from the germline V gene. The CDR3 sequence is 15 residues long. The CDR3 DNA is TGTGCCAGCAGGCCAGGGGTAAGGGGCAATCAGCCCCAGCATTTT. The encoded protein is CASRPGVRGNQPQHF.

There are a few counts of this clone. This chain links TRBV25-1 with TRBJ2-1; 7 bases are shared with TRBD2. After removal of 8 bases from V and 8 bases from J, the junction contained 6 bases not matched to a gene. CDR3 length: 12 residues. Germline CDR1 MGHDK, CDR2 SYGVNS. CDR3 loop: CASRPAGDEQFF. The DNA for the CDR3 is TGTGCCAGCCGCCCCGCGGGGGATGAGCAGTTCTTC.

The chain is built from TRBV7-8 and TRBJ1-6, with 8 bases matching TRBD1. The CDR3 contains 15 residues. Germline trimming cut 0 bases from V and 10 bases from J; bases unmatched to any gene: 5. Germline V gene sequence: CDR1 SGHVS, CDR2 FQNEAQ. CDR3 residues: CASSLAGQGNSPLHF. CDR3 nucleotides: TGTGCCAGCAGCTTAGCTGGACAGGGAAACTCACCCCTCCACTTT.

A note on this clone: Other DNA sequences in the sample encode the same CDR3. The chain couples TRBV3-1 (or the pseudogene TRBV3-2) to TRBJ1-5; maybe TRBD1 (5 bases). Germline CDR1 and CDR2: LGHDT and YNNKEL (reference sequence). V was cut by 3 bases and J by 7 bases, with 13 bases left in between. CDR3 size: 14 residues. CDR3 amino acids: CASSQGRGGQPQHF. CDR3 DNA: TGTGCCAGCAGCCAGGGACGGGGAGGACAGCCCCAGCATTTT.

V gene TRBV7-2 combines with J gene TRBJ1-1; 7 nucleotides agree with TRBD1. The germline CDR1 and CDR2 sequences are SGHTA and FQGNSA. CDR3 length equals 15 residues. Trimming cost V 4 bases and J 1 base; bases outside gene matches: 6. The CDR3 protein is CASSSKTGWNTEAFF. CDR3 sequence (DNA): TGTGCCAGCAGCTCCAAGACAGGGTGGAACACTGAAGCTTTCTTT.

This chain joins TRBV18 and TRBJ1-2; D is uncertain. V lost 3 bases, J lost 6 bases, and 17 bases lay in between. Looked up from germline, CDR1 is KGHSH and CDR2 is LQKENI. The CDR3 contains 15 residues. DNA for the CDR3: TGTGCCAGCTCACCCCGACGAGCGTCCCAACATGGCTACACCTTC. Encoded protein: CASSPRRASQHGYTF.

V gene TRBV2 combines with J gene TRBJ2-7; TRBD1 agrees at 8 bases. The germline CDR1 and CDR2 sequences are SNHLY and FYNNEI. With 5 bases clipped from V and 7 bases from J, the junction kept 7 bases outside the gene matches. The CDR3 length is 13 residues. As DNA, the CDR3 is TGTGCCAGCAGTACCAGGGGGCAAGGGGAGCAGTACTTC. This codes for CASSTRGQGEQYF.

Comment on this clone: Other DNA variants within this sample encode the same CDR3. V and J are TRBV19 and TRBJ1-6; unclear D gene. Germline CDR1 is LNHDA and CDR2 is SQIVND (reference sequence). The CDR3 sequence is 12 residues long. V was pared by 3 bases and J by 7 bases, with 4 bases between. This CDR3 is CASSMRNSPLHF. The CDR3, as DNA: TGTGCCAGTAGTATGCGAAATTCACCCCTCCACTTT.

The chain employs TRBV5-1 and TRBJ2-3, with D possibly TRBD1 on 5 matching bases. The CDR3 has 13 residues. Germline V gene data show CDR1 as SGHRS and CDR2 as YFSETQ. The V and J ends lost 4 bases and 2 bases respectively, with 8 bases between them. The CDR3 is CASSVGHTDTQYF. In nucleotides, the CDR3 is TGCGCCAGCAGCGTAGGACACACAGATACGCAGTATTTT. The full variable domain, its missing parts supplied by reference TRBV5-1 and TRBJ2-3, is KAGVTQTPRYLIKTRGQQVTLSCSPISGHRSVSWYQQTPGQGLQFLFEYFSETQRNKGNFPGRFSGRQFSNSRSEMNVSTLELGDSALYLCASSVGHTDTQYFGPGTRLTVL.

The chain uses TRBV15 and TRBJ1-2, with 10 nucleotides matching TRBD1. Losses at the gene ends were 2 bases for V and 7 bases for J; bases not matched to a gene: 7. CDR3 length equals 15 residues. Looked up from germline, CDR1 is LNHNV and CDR2 is YYDKDF (reference sequence). CDR3 coding DNA: TGTGCCACCAGCAGAACCGGGACAGGGGATCGTGGCTACACCTTC. Protein: CATSRTGTGDRGYTF.

This clone has a single count. The J gene is TRBJ1-2, the V gene TRBV29-1; D is unclear. Germline assignment: CDR1 SQVTM and CDR2 ANQGSEA. The CDR3 loop spans 11 amino acids. Trimming took 8 bases from V and 4 from J, leaving 11 bases between them. The CDR3 loop is CSTSRSYGYTF. The DNA for the CDR3 is TGCAGCACCTCCAGGTCCTATGGCTACACCTTC.

V and J are TRBV2 and TRBJ1-1; possibly TRBD1 for D (5 bases). Germline V gives CDR1 SNHLY, CDR2 FYNNEI. Between the trimmed V and J ends, which lost 6 bases and 8 bases, there was a span of 10 bases. There are 11 residues in the CDR3. The chain's CDR3 is CASRVKGEAFF. The CDR3 region has the DNA TGTGCCAGCAGGGTGAAGGGGGAAGCTTTCTTT.

The chain carries TRBV5-5 and TRBJ1-2; D perhaps matches TRBD1 (5 bases). Germline V gene lookup returns CDR1 SGHKS and CDR2 YYEKEE (reference sequence). The CDR3 totals 13 residues. V shed 0 bases and J shed 8 bases, with 11 bases lying between them. The DNA of the CDR3 is TGTGCCAGCAGCTTGGTAGGGGCCAGGGGCTACACCTTC. Amino acids: CASSLVGARGYTF.

The CDR3 loop reads CASPREKNTEAFF. DNA of the CDR3: TGTGCCAGCCCCAGGGAAAAGAACACTGAAGCTTTCTTT. V usage is TRBV6-5 and J usage is TRBJ1-1; TRBD1 might be the D (5 bases). Germline CDR1 is MNHEY and CDR2 is SVGAGI. Between the trimmed V and J ends, which lost 8 bases and 1 base, there was a span of 11 bases. The CDR3 has 13 residues.

V and J are TRBV5-1 and TRBJ2-3, with 9 bases aligning to TRBD2. Germline CDR1 is SGHRS and CDR2 is YFSETQ. The CDR3 runs to 16 residues. Unmatched junction bases numbered 4, after V lost 0 bases and J lost 2 bases. DNA for the CDR3: TGCGCCAGCAGCTTGGACCTAGCGGGACCCACAGATACGCAGTATTTT. Protein sequence: CASSLDLAGPTDTQYF.

V and J are TRBV19 and TRBJ1-2, with 11 nucleotides matching TRBD1. Germline CDR1 reads LNHDA; CDR2 reads SQIVND (reference sequence). The CDR3 contains 15 residues. The junction had 10 bases not matched to a gene; V was cut back by 8 bases and J by 5 bases. The CDR3 loop is CASQGRDRGDYGYTF. The CDR3 DNA reads TGTGCCAGTCAAGGAAGGGACAGGGGGGATTATGGCTACACCTTC.

The chain links TRBV27 to TRBJ1-1; maybe TRBD1 (6 bases). CDR3 length equals 17 residues. The V gene's germline CDR1 is MNHEY and CDR2 SMNVEV (reference sequence). V was shortened by 6 bases and J by 4 bases, with 24 bases between the two germline ends. The CDR3 spells CASSHPSATGIVTEAFF. CDR3 in DNA: TGTGCCAGCAGCCACCCAAGCGCCACAGGGATTGTCACTGAAGCTTTCTTT.